This T cell receptor (beta chain) originates from a study of T cell changes during pregnancy in multiple sclerosis. The CDR3 is 14 residues long. Unmatched junction bases numbered 6, after V lost 6 bases and J lost 3 bases. Germline V gives CDR1 ENHRY, CDR2 SYGVKD. Sequencing used immunoSEQ multiplex PCR; TCRdb keeps in-frame clones, though not all of them. This table holds about 46,000 clones, 80% to 95% found once. Here the sequenced sample was peripheral blood, taken in the third trimester of pregnancy. The chain couples TRBV10-3 to TRBJ2-7; 9 nucleotides match TRBD2. This TCR came from a female donor with multiple sclerosis, enrolled in a pregnancy study. CDR3 in amino acids: CAIRLAGVIYEQYF. As DNA, the CDR3 is TGTGCCATCAGGTTAGCGGGAGTAATCTACGAGCAGTACTTC.